Here is one TCR beta chain with its context. Its antigen is unidentified. The data were taken from a study of shared clonotypes between healthy human individuals. Findings and limits, study-wide: Across a few donors, naive CD4 shared roughly 5%, naive CD8 less than 4%, memory CD4 roughly 2.2%, memory CD8 about 0.4%. Only blood was sampled; tissue repertoires likely differ.

The study drew all its donors from Caucasian adults living in Nashville, Tennessee. Repertoires were generated with immunoSEQ multiplex PCR, while TCRdb's copy carries only in-frame clones and drops some. The repertoire holds 800,000 to 1,200,000 clones, about 80% seen once, with around 0.47% in the top ten. Input material: memory CD4+ T cells from PBMCs. Subset here: CD45RA-negative fraction. The TCR originated in a man between 18 and 35 years old in good health. Some clones in this sample may be carry-over from other donors' samples.

CDR3 sequence: CASSARVSYEQYF. As DNA, the CDR3 is TGTGCCAGCAGCGCCAGGGTATCCTACGAGCAGTACTTC. The rearrangement joins TRBV6-6 to TRBJ2-7; tentative D call: TRBD1 (5 bases). The CDR3 loop spans 13 amino acids. CDR1 is MNHNY, CDR2 SVGAGI, per germline (reference sequence). The V gene lost 6 bases and the J gene lost 1 base, with 10 bases spanning the gap.